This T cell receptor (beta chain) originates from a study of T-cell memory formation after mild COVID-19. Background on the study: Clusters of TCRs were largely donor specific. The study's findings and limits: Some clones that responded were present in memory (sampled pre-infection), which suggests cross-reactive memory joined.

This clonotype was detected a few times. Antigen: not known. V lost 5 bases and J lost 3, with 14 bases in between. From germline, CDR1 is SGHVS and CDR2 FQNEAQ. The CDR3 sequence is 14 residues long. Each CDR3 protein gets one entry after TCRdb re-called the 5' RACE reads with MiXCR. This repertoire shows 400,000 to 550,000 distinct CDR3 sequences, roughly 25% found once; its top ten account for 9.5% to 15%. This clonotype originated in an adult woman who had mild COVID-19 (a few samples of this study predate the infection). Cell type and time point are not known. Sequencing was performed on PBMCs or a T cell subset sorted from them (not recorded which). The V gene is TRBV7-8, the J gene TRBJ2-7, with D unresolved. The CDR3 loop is CASSPDGGYYEQYF. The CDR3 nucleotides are TGTGCCAGCAGCCCGGACGGCGGATACTACGAGCAGTACTTC.